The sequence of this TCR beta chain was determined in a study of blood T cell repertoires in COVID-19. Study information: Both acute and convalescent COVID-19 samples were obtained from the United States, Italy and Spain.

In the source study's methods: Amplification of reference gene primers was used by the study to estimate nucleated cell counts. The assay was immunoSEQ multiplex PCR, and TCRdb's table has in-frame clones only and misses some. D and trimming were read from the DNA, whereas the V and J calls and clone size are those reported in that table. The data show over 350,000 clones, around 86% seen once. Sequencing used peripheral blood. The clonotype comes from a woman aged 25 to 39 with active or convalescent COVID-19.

The CDR3 DNA is TGCAGCGTCTCCGGGACAGGGGGCACTGAAGCTTTCTTT. Residues: CSVSGTGGTEAFF. The chain couples TRBV29-1 to TRBJ1-1; 11 bases fit TRBD1. V dropped 6 bases and J dropped 4; count of bases not matched to a gene: 4. Germline CDR1 is SQVTM and CDR2 is ANQGSEA. The CDR3 spans 13 residues.